This TCR beta chain emerged from a study of cytomegalovirus exposure and HLA in healthy donors. Findings of the study overall: Researchers reported that a few CMV-associated chains were confirmed in vitro as CMV antigen-specific. Most TCR sequences showed up rarely, but some public TCRs showed up in many donors. 150 or so TCR beta chains were listed as cytomegalovirus-associated.

The CDR3 sequence is 14 residues long. Germline V gene data show CDR1 as SGDLS and CDR2 as YYNGEE. Trimming took 0 bases from V and 4 from J, leaving 11 bases between them. TCRdb's copy holds only in-frame clones and misses some; the assay was immunoSEQ multiplex PCR. Of 200,000 to 250,000 clones detected, 85% to 90% appear once; the ten largest clones hold about 2.8%. A remark on this clone: Its antigen is not identified.

V gene TRBV9 combines with J gene TRBJ2-7; D is perhaps TRBD2 (6 bases). The specimen sequenced was PBMCs. This receptor was identified in a man aged 18 to 30 in good health and CMV-seronegative. As DNA, the CDR3 is TGTGCCAGCAGCGTAGAGGTCCGGGGGTACGAGCAGTACTTC. Its protein product is CASSVEVRGYEQYF.